Listed below are T cell receptor beta chains from one sample, sequenced in a study of beta chain features in type 1 diabetes. Produced via immunoSEQ multiplex PCR; TCRdb's table is partial and in-frame only. The repertoire consists of a few hundred thousand clones, with around 14% occurring once and the leading ten covering approximately 0.02%. Sequencing input: naive CD4+ T cells from blood. These receptors all come from a man younger than 40 with type 1 diabetes. Each CDR3 is given with its conserved first and last residue. The D gene is left open where the match is weak. Clone size appears in some rows only: once, few, many, or a class for an expanded clone.

cdr3_aa | cdr3_nt | clone_size | d_call | j_call | v_call
CASSPRQGPGVNTEAFF | TGCGCCAGCAGCCCCCGACAGGGTCCGGGGGTGAACACTGAAGCTTTCTTT | NA | TRBD1 | TRBJ1-1 | TRBV5-1
CAWSVGAGGHTDTQYF | TGTGCCTGGAGTGTGGGAGCGGGGGGGCACACAGATACGCAGTATTTT | few | TRBD2 | TRBJ2-3 | TRBV30
CASSPGQGGYTEAFF | TGTGCCAGCAGCCCAGGACAGGGAGGGTACACTGAAGCTTTCTTT | few | TRBD1 | TRBJ1-1 | TRBV13
CASSKERTGEDPGDTQYF | TGTGCCAGCAGCAAAGAGAGGACAGGGGAGGACCCGGGGGATACGCAGTATTTT | few | NA | TRBJ2-3 | TRBV21-1
CASSLLQGGWTEAFF | TGTGCCAGCAGCTTACTCCAGGGTGGCTGGACTGAAGCTTTCTTT | few | NA | TRBJ1-1 | TRBV7-9
CASSYLNSPLHF | TGTGCCAGCAGTTACTTAAATTCACCCCTCCACTTT | few | NA | TRBJ1-6 | TRBV6-6
CSVEYTGSSTDTQYF | TGCAGCGTTGAATACACAGGATCTAGCACAGATACGCAGTATTTT | few | NA | TRBJ2-3 | TRBV29-1
CASSEHSSYNEQFF | TGTGCCAGCAGTGAACATAGCTCCTACAATGAGCAGTTCTTC | few | NA | TRBJ2-1 | TRBV6-1
CSGEDPGEAFF | TGCAGCGGGGAGGATCCGGGAGAAGCTTTCTTT | NA | NA | TRBJ1-1 | TRBV29-1
CASSLPLGDDEQFF | TGCGCCAGCAGCTTGCCCCTCGGAGACGATGAGCAGTTCTTC | NA | NA | TRBJ2-1 | TRBV5-1
CSVSDRANSYEQYF | TGCAGCGTTTCAGACAGGGCCAACTCCTACGAGCAGTACTTC | few | TRBD1 | TRBJ2-7 | TRBV29-1
CASSSRDKETQYF | TGTGCCAGCAGCTCCCGGGACAAAGAGACCCAGTACTTC | few | NA | TRBJ2-5 | TRBV7-2
CSVEVSYEQYF | TGCAGCGTTGAAGTCAGCTACGAGCAGTACTTC | few | NA | TRBJ2-7 | TRBV29-1
CASSAEGSGANVLTF | TGTGCCAGCAGCGCTGAGGGCTCTGGGGCCAACGTCCTGACTTTC | NA | NA | TRBJ2-6 | TRBV2
CAWSAPGLAGAETQYF | TGTGCCTGGAGTGCTCCGGGACTAGCGGGAGCAGAGACCCAGTACTTC | few | TRBD2 | TRBJ2-5 | TRBV30
CASSQREQYF | TGTGCCAGCAGTCAGAGGGAGCAGTACTTC | few | NA | TRBJ2-7 | TRBV6-1
CASSEYTGPGETQYF | TGTGCCAGCAGTGAATATACAGGGCCGGGGGAGACCCAGTACTTC | NA | NA | TRBJ2-5 | TRBV25-1
CASTMTGGLQTYEQYF | TGTGCCAGCACTATGACAGGGGGCCTTCAGACGTACGAGCAGTACTTC | few | TRBD1 | TRBJ2-7 | TRBV2
CASSQDRGYSYNSPLHF | TGTGCCAGCAGCCAAGACCGAGGGTACTCCTATAATTCACCCCTCCACTTT | NA | NA | TRBJ1-6 | TRBV14
CASSTQGYEQYF | TGTGCCAGCAGCACACAGGGGTACGAGCAGTACTTC | NA | TRBD1 | TRBJ2-7 | TRBV7-6
CSLDRGYSNQPQHF | TGCAGCCTGGACAGGGGCTATAGCAATCAGCCCCAGCATTTT | few | TRBD1 | TRBJ1-5 | TRBV29-1
CASSRGTGMLYGYTF | TGTGCCAGCAGCCGAGGGACAGGGATGCTCTATGGCTACACCTTC | few | TRBD1 | TRBJ1-2 | TRBV11-2
CASSQDGRPTNEKLFF | TGTGCCAGCTCACAAGACGGCAGGCCAACTAATGAAAAACTGTTTTTT | NA | NA | TRBJ1-4 | TRBV18
CASGTSGEQYF | TGTGCCAGCGGGACTAGCGGAGAGCAGTACTTC | NA | TRBD2 | TRBJ2-7 | TRBV9
CASSQATGAEQYF | TGCGCCAGCAGCCAAGCGACAGGGGCCGAGCAGTACTTC | NA | TRBD1 | TRBJ2-7 | TRBV4-1
CASSPPGLAGGTEQFF | TGTGCCAGCTCACCACCGGGACTAGCGGGAGGTACTGAGCAGTTCTTC | few | TRBD2 | TRBJ2-1 | TRBV18
CSVGPGLGSETQYF | TGCAGCGTTGGGCCGGGACTAGGAAGCGAGACCCAGTACTTC | few | TRBD2 | TRBJ2-5 | TRBV29-1
CASSLGQGAYEQYF | TGTGCCAGCAGCTTGGGACAGGGGGCCTACGAGCAGTACTTC | few | TRBD1 | TRBJ2-7 | TRBV5-4
CASRGTSGGFYEQYF | TGTGCCAGTAGGGGGACTAGCGGGGGATTCTACGAGCAGTACTTC | NA | TRBD2 | TRBJ2-7 | TRBV19